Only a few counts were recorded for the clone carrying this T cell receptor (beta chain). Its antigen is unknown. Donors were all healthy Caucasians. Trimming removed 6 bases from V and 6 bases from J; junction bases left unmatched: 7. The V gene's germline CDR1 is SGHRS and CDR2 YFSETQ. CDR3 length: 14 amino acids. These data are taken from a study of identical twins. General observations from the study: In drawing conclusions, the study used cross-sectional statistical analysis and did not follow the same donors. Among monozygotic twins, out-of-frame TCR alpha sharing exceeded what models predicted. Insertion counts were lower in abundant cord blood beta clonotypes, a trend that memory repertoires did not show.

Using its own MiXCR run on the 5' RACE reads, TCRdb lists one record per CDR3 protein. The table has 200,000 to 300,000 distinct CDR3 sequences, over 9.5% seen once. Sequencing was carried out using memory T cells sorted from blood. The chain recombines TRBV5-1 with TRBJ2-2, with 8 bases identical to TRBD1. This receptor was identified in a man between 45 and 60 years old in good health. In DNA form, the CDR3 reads TGCGCCAGCACCTCCGGGACAGGCCCCGGGGAGCTGTTTTTT. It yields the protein CASTSGTGPGELFF.